The 3 T cell receptor beta chains listed next were all sequenced from one sample in a study of tumor-infiltrating lymphocytes in primary liver carcinoma. Unsorted bulk tissue, about 20-32 mg of it, served as the source for co-extraction of RNA and DNA. From around 500 ng of total RNA, TCR beta-specific cDNA was reverse-transcribed using a constant-region primer. Amplification in three nested multiplex PCR rounds with slightly modified ARM-PCR gave rise to TCR beta libraries. For around 10 cycles apiece, the opening two PCR rounds ran with TRBV1-TRBV30 forward primers and a C-beta reverse primer. TCRdb reanalysed the multiplex PCR reads using MiXCR and keeps one entry per CDR3 protein. The data hold about 100,000 distinct CDR3 sequences, with 55% to 75% observed a single time. The sample taken for sequencing was tumor-adjacent normal liver tissue. These receptor sequences come from a man in his forties with primary liver carcinoma and hepatitis B virus infection.

The chain couples TRBV12-3 or TRBV12-4 to TRBJ2-1; D remains unclear. This CDR3 has 16 residues. Trimming left V 6 bases short and J 4 bases short, with 19 bases between. CDR3: CASSRTAGNLYNEQFF. CDR3 coding DNA: TGTGCCAGCAGCCGCACCGCTGGAAACCTTTACAATGAGCAGTTCTTC.

As for this clonotype: The germline gene is not matched at one end of the junction; a read error may be the cause. J is TRBJ1-6 and V is TRBV28; D gene ambiguous. This CDR3 spans 14 amino acids. Per germline, CDR1 MDHEN and CDR2 SYDVKM. The CDR3 loop is CVSSLTKDNSPLHF. The CDR3 coding sequence is TGTGTCAGCAGTTTAACCAAAGATAATTCACCCCTCCACTTT.

This clonotype showed up many times. The chain has TRBV6-1 and TRBJ2-6, with D possibly being TRBD1 or TRBD2 (5 bases each). The V gene lost 2 bases and the J gene lost 4 bases, with 9 bases spanning the gap. Germline V lookup: CDR1 MNHNS, CDR2 SASEGT. CDR3 length: 15 amino acids. This chain's CDR3 is CASSEWGFGANVLTF. As DNA, the CDR3 is TGTGCCAGCAGTGAATGGGGGTTCGGGGCCAACGTCCTGACTTTC.